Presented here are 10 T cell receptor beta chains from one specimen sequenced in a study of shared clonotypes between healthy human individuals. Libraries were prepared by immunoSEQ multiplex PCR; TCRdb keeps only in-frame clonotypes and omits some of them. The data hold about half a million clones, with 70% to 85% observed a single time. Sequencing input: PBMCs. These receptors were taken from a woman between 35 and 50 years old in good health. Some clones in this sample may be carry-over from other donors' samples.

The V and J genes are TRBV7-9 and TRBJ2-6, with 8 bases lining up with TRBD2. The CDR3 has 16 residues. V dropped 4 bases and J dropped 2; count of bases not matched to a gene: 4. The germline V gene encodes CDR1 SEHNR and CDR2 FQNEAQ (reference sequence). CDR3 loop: CASSSSGRTGANVLTF. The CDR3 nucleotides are TGTGCCAGCAGCTCAAGCGGGAGAACTGGGGCCAACGTCCTGACTTTC.

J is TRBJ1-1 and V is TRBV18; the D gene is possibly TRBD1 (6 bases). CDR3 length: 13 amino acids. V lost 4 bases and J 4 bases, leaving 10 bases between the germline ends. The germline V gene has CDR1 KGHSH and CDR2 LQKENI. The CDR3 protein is CASSQGQLTEAFF. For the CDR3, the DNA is TGTGCCAGCTCACAAGGACAGCTCACTGAAGCTTTCTTT.

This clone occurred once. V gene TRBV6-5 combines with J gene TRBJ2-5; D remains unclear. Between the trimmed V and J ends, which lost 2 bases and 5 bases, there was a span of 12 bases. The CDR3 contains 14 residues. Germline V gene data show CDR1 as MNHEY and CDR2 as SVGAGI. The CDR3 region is CASSYLDPTETQYF. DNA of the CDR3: TGTGCCAGCAGTTACCTGGACCCAACCGAGACCCAGTACTTC.

The CDR3 nucleotides read TGTGCCAGCAGTTACGACAGAAGCTCCACCGGGGAGCTGTTTTTT. Amino acid sequence: CASSYDRSSTGELFF. V and J are TRBV6-5 and TRBJ2-2, with D perhaps TRBD1 (5 bases). The CDR3 extends over 15 amino acids. V was pared by 2 bases and J by 4 bases, with 11 bases between. The germline V gene has CDR1 MNHEY and CDR2 SVGAGI.

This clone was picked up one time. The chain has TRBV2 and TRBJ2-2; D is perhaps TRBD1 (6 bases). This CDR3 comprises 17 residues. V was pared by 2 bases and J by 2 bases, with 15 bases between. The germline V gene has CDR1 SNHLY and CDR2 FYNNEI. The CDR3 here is CASSERTGTKNTGELFF. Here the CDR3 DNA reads TGTGCCAGCAGTGAACGAACCGGGACAAAAAACACCGGGGAGCTGTTTTTT.

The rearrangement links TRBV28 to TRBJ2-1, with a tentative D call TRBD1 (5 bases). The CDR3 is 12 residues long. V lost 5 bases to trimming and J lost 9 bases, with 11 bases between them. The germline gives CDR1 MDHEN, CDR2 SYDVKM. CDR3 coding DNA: TGTGCCAGCAGTCTACAGGTGTTTGAGCAGTTCTTC. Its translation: CASSLQVFEQFF.

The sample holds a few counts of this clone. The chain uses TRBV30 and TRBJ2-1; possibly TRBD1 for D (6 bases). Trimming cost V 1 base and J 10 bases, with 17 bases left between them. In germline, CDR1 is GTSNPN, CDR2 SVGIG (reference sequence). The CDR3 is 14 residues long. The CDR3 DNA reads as TGTGCCTGGAGTGCCCGAGGGGGTAGCGAAGAGCAGTTCTTC. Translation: CAWSARGGSEEQFF.

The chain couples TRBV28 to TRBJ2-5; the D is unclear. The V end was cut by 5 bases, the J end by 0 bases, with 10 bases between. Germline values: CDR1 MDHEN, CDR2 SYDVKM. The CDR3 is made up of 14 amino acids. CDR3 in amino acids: CASSDILYQETQYF. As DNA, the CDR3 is TGTGCCAGCAGTGATATCCTTTACCAAGAGACCCAGTACTTC.

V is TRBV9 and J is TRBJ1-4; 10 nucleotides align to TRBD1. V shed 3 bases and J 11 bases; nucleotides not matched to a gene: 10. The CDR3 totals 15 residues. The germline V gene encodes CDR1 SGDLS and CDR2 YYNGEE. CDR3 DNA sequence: TGTGCCAGCAGCGCTGCAGGACAGGGGGTTGGCAAACTGTTTTTT. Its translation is CASSAAGQGVGKLFF.

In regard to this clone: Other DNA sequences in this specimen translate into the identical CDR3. This chain's CDR3 is CASSFGYEQYF. Here the CDR3 DNA reads TGTGCCAGCAGTTTCGGCTACGAGCAGTACTTC. The chain has TRBV28 and TRBJ2-7; D is ambiguous. This CDR3 is built from 11 residues. The germline V and J ends were trimmed by 3 bases and 3 bases, with 3 bases remaining between them. CDR1 is MDHEN and CDR2 is SYDVKM in the germline V gene.